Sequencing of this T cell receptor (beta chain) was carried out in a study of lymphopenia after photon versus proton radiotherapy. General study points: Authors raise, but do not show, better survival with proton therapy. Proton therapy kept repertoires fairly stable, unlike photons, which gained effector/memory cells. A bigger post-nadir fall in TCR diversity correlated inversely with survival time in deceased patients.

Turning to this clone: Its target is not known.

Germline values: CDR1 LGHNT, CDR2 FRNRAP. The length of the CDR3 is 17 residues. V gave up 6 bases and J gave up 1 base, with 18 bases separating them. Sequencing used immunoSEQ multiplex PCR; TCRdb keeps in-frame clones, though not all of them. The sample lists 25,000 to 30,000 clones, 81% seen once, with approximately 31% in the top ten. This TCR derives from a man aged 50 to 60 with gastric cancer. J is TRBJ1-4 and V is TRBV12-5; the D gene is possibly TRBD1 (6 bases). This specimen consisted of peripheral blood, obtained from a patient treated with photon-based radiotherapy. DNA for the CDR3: TGTGCTAGTGGCCACAGGGTTATCGGAAGAACTAATGAAAAACTGTTTTTT. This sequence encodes CASGHRVIGRTNEKLFF.